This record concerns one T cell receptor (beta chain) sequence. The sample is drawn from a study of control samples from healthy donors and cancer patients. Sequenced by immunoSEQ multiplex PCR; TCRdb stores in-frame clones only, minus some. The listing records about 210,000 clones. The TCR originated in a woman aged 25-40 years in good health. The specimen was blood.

This chain's CDR3 is CASSLERGQPQHF. The CDR3 DNA is TGTGCCAGCAGCTTAGAGCGAGGGCAGCCCCAGCATTTT. This sequence joins TRBV7-2 and TRBJ1-5; D not certain. Trimming cost V 1 base and J 7 bases, with 8 bases left between them. This CDR3 has 13 residues. Germline assignment: CDR1 SGHTA and CDR2 FQGNSA. The full variable domain, in which reference TRBV7-2 and TRBJ1-5 provide the parts outside the CDR3, is GAGVSQSPSNKVTEKGKDVELRCDPISGHTALYWYRQSLGQGLEFLIYFQGNSAPDKSGLPSDRFSAERTGGSVSTLTIQRTQQEDSAVYLCASSLERGQPQHFGDGTRLSIL.